Listed below are T cell receptor beta chains from one sample, sequenced in a study of graft-versus-host responses after intestinal transplantation. The data were produced by immunoSEQ multiplex PCR, yet TCRdb's version contains in-frame clones alone and is incomplete. The repertoire holds 40,000 to 55,000 clones, with about 91% as singletons. Sequenced material: PBMCs, taken 524 days after transplant. The receptors here all came from a human patient who received an intestinal transplant, so some T cells may come from the graft donor. CDR3s include the opening cysteine and the closing phenylalanine or tryptophan. A D gene is named only where the DNA matches it firmly. Expanded clones get a size class; other rows say once, few or many, or leave the size out.

TRBD2 | TRBJ2-1 | - | TRBV28 | TGTGCCAGCAGTGGACTAGCGGGAGGACGCAATGAGCAGTTCTTC | CASSGLAGGRNEQFF
TRBD2 | TRBJ2-7 | - | TRBV9 | TGTGCCAGCAGCGCGGGACTAGCGGGAGAATACGAGCAGTACTTC | CASSAGLAGEYEQYF
TRBD2 | TRBJ2-3 | - | TRBV7-8 | TGTGCCAGCGGGACTAGCGGGAGTCTGTCAGATACGCAGTATTTT | CASGTSGSLSDTQYF
- | TRBJ1-3 | - | TRBV5-1 | TGCGCCAGCGTCCCGGGGCGCTCTGGAAACACCATATATTTT | CASVPGRSGNTIYF
- | TRBJ1-1 | few | TRBV5-4 | TGTGCCAGCAGCCCTCGAATGATGAACACTGAAGCTTTCTTT | CASSPRMMNTEAFF
- | TRBJ1-2 | - | TRBV11-2 | TGCGCCAGCAGCCAAGATCTAGGGGGTGCCTATGGCTACACCTTC | CASSQDLGGAYGYTF
- | TRBJ2-6 | - | TRBV4-1 | TGCGCCAGCAGCCAAGCGGCATGGCTCTCTGGGGCCAACGTCCTGACTTTC | CASSQAAWLSGANVLTF
TRBD2 | TRBJ2-1 | - | TRBV13 | TGTGCCAGCAGCCCGCGGCGGGGGGCGCGACTAGCGGAGGGAAATGAGCAGTTCTTC | CASSPRRGARLAEGNEQFF
TRBD2 | TRBJ2-2 | - | TRBV7-2 | TGTGCCAGCAGCTTAGTTGGTAGCGGGAGTCTCACCGGGGAGCTGTTTTTT | CASSLVGSGSLTGELFF
- | TRBJ1-1 | - | TRBV29-1 | TGCAGCGTCCTGACCCCATTAGGGCGAGCGAACACTGAAGCTTTCTTT | CSVLTPLGRANTEAFF
TRBD2 | TRBJ2-7 | - | TRBV5-1 | TGCGCCAGCAGCTTGAGGACTAGCGGGAGTCTATACGAGCAGTACTTC | CASSLRTSGSLYEQYF
- | TRBJ2-3 | few | TRBV6-6 | TGTGCCAGCGGGCAGAGCACAGATACGCAGTATTTT | CASGQSTDTQYF
- | TRBJ1-1 | - | TRBV11-3 | TGTGCCAGCAGCTTAGATCTAACCGAAGCTTTCTTT | CASSLDLTEAFF
- | TRBJ2-7 | - | TRBV6-5 | TGTGCCAGCAGTTTTCCGGACAGACCCTACGAGCAGTACTTC | CASSFPDRPYEQYF